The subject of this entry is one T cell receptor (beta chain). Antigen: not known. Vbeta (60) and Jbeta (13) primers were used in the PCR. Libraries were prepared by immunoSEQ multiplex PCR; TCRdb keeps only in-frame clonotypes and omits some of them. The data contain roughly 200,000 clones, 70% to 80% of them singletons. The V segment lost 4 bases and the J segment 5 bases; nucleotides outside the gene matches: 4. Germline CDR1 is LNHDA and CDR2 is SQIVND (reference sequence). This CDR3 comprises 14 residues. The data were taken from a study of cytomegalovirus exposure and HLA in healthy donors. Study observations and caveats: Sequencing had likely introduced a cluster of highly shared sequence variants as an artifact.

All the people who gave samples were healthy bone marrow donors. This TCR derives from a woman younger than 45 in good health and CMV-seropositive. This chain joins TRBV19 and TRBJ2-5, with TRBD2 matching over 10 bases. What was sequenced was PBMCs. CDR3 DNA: TGTGCCAGTAGTAATAGCGGGAGGCAGGAGACCCAGTACTTC. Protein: CASSNSGRQETQYF.